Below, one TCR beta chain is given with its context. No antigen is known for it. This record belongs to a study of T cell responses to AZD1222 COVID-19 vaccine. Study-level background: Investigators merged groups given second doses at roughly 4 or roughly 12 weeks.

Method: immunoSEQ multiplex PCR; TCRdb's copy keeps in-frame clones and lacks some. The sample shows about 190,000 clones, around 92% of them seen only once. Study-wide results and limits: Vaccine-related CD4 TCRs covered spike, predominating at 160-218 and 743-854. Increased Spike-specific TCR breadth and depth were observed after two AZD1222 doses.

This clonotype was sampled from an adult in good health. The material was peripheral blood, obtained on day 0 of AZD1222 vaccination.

CDR3 loop: CASSGRGPRNTIYF. The CDR3 region has the DNA TGTGCCAGCAGCGGCAGGGGACCACGAAACACCATATATTTT. This chain joins TRBV9 and TRBJ1-3, with D maybe TRBD1 (6 bases). In germline, CDR1 is SGDLS, CDR2 YYNGEE. The CDR3 contains 14 residues. Trimming stripped 3 bases from V and 5 bases from J, with 12 bases between.